Shown below are 7 T cell receptor beta chains from a single sample sequenced in a study of sequential checkpoint blockade in melanoma. Treatment of the sample: randomized to nivolumab then ipilimumab (arm A) or the reverse (arm B). Some clones are missing from TCRdb's copy, which holds only in-frame ones; the method was immunoSEQ multiplex PCR. The sample contains about 20,000 clones, more than 70% of which appear only once. Sample: CD8+ T cells sorted from blood (inferred from file names), taken from a patient given nivolumab and ipilimumab in sequence. These receptors all stem from a human donor with melanoma.

This clone occurred once. The gene calls are TRBV15 and TRBJ1-1, with D unresolved. CDR3 length: 16 amino acids. Per germline, CDR1 LNHNV and CDR2 YYDKDF (reference sequence). Trimming pared 0 bases from V and 2 bases from J, leaving 13 bases between. CDR3 coding DNA: TGTGCCACCAGCAGAGATCCAGGCGGGCCAAACACTGAAGCTTTCTTT. This gives the protein CATSRDPGGPNTEAFF.

The rearrangement uses TRBV10-2 and TRBJ2-7; perhaps TRBD1 as D (6 bases). Trimming pared 0 bases from V and 4 bases from J, leaving 13 bases between. CDR3 size: 15 residues. CDR1 and CDR2 (germline): WSHSY, SAAADI. This CDR3 reads CASSESAGVFYEQYF. DNA for the CDR3: TGCGCCAGCAGTGAGTCGGCAGGGGTCTTTTACGAGCAGTACTTC.

J is TRBJ1-6 and V is TRBV5-6; TRBD1 matches 8 bases. The CDR3 runs to 16 residues. The J segment lost 4 bases and the V segment lost 1 base, leaving 4 bases of the junction unmatched. Per the germline V gene, CDR1 is SGHDT and CDR2 is YYEEEE. This CDR3 is CASSLWGQVYNSPLHF. CDR3 nucleotides: TGTGCCAGCAGCTTGTGGGGACAGGTTTATAATTCACCCCTCCACTTT.

Written as DNA, the CDR3 is TGTGCCACCAGCGGGATAGCGGGCCGGGGAGAGACCCAGTACTTC. Translation gives CATSGIAGRGETQYF. The gene calls are TRBV15 and TRBJ2-5; 7 positions agree with TRBD2. The germline V gene encodes CDR1 LNHNV and CDR2 YYDKDF (reference sequence). This CDR3 has 15 residues. V lost 5 bases to trimming and J lost 4 bases; unmatched junction nucleotides: 10.

By share of the sample, this clone is medium-sized. The V and J genes are TRBV16 and TRBJ2-7; 9 positions match TRBD2. J lost 3 bases, V lost 2 bases, and 8 bases had no gene match. There are 16 residues in the CDR3. Germline assignment: CDR1 KGHSY and CDR2 FQNENV. Written as DNA, the CDR3 is TGTGCCAGCAGCCAAGCGGCATCTAGCGGGGACTACGAGCAGTACTTC. Translated: CASSQAASSGDYEQYF.

This chain uses TRBV28 with TRBJ2-7, with 8 nucleotides matching TRBD2. Germline V CDR1 and CDR2: MDHEN, SYDVKM. The CDR3 is made up of 14 amino acids. J lost 2 bases, V lost 6 bases, and 6 bases had no gene match. CDR3 residues: CASSFSGTAYEQYF. The CDR3, as DNA: TGTGCCAGCAGCTTTAGCGGGACGGCCTACGAGCAGTACTTC.

The table lists this clone with a few counts. This chain connects TRBV19 to TRBJ1-5, with no clear D. CDR3 length equals 13 residues. From germline, CDR1 is LNHDA and CDR2 SQIVND (reference sequence). The V gene lost 7 bases and the J gene lost 2 bases, with 9 bases spanning the gap. As DNA, the CDR3 is TGTGCCAGTAAGGTTCGGGGCAATCAGCCCCAGCATTTT. This gives the protein CASKVRGNQPQHF.